Listed below are T cell receptor beta chains from one sample, sequenced in a study of T cell repertoires in cytomegalovirus infection. TCRdb used MiXCR to reprocess the reads, holding one entry per CDR3 protein. The table has nearly 650,000 distinct CDR3 sequences, approximately 24% seen once. Sequencing was carried out using CD8+ T cells from PBMCs. Every receptor here comes from a human donor in good health (CMV status not recorded). Some clones in this sample may be carry-over from other donors' samples. CDR3s include the opening cysteine and the closing phenylalanine or tryptophan. The order of the fields is V gene, D gene, clone size, J gene, CDR3 protein, CDR3 DNA. A D gene is named only where the DNA matches it firmly. Some rows have no size entry. The others give once, few or many, or a class for an expanded clone.

V gene: TRBV29-1
D gene: NA
clone size: NA
J gene: TRBJ2-7
CDR3 protein: CSVFRDPYEQYF
CDR3 DNA: TGCAGCGTTTTCAGGGACCCCTACGAGCAGTACTTC

V gene: TRBV7-6
D gene: NA
clone size: few
J gene: TRBJ1-1
CDR3 protein: CASSQGAGELATEAFF
CDR3 DNA: TGTGCCAGCAGCCAGGGAGCAGGGGAGCTGGCCACTGAAGCTTTCTTT

V gene: TRBV29-1
D gene: NA
clone size: NA
J gene: TRBJ2-1
CDR3 protein: CSVGRQGRFNEQFF
CDR3 DNA: TGCAGCGTTGGAAGGCAGGGACGGTTCAATGAGCAGTTCTTC

V gene: TRBV4-3
D gene: TRBD2
clone size: NA
J gene: TRBJ2-1
CDR3 protein: CASSQVYQRGNLYNEQFF
CDR3 DNA: TGCGCCAGCAGCCAAGTGTACCAGCGGGGAAACCTCTACAATGAGCAGTTCTTC

V gene: TRBV12-3/TRBV12-4
D gene: TRBD2
clone size: many
J gene: TRBJ2-1
CDR3 protein: CASSLGSSGGGEQFF
CDR3 DNA: TGTGCCAGCAGTTTAGGATCTAGCGGGGGCGGAGAGCAGTTCTTC

V gene: TRBV19
D gene: NA
clone size: few
J gene: TRBJ2-1
CDR3 protein: CASSLANYNEQFF
CDR3 DNA: TGTGCCAGTTCACTAGCAAATTACAATGAGCAGTTCTTC

V gene: TRBV28
D gene: TRBD1
clone size: NA
J gene: TRBJ1-2
CDR3 protein: CASSSETGTQINYGYTF
CDR3 DNA: TGTGCCAGCAGTTCCGAGACAGGGACCCAAATTAACTATGGCTACACCTTC

V gene: TRBV5-1
D gene: NA
clone size: NA
J gene: TRBJ1-2
CDR3 protein: CASSLTDNYGYTF
CDR3 DNA: TGCGCCAGCAGCTTGACGGACAACTATGGCTACACCTTC

V gene: TRBV23-1
D gene: TRBD1
clone size: many
J gene: TRBJ1-2
CDR3 protein: CASSPTGEGDGYTF
CDR3 DNA: TGCGCCAGCAGTCCAACAGGGGAGGGAGATGGCTACACCTTC

V gene: TRBV6-2/TRBV6-3
D gene: TRBD1
clone size: NA
J gene: TRBJ2-1
CDR3 protein: CASRRDRGRNEQFF
CDR3 DNA: TGTGCCAGCAGACGGGACAGGGGGCGAAATGAGCAGTTCTTC

V gene: TRBV6-1
D gene: NA
clone size: few
J gene: TRBJ1-3
CDR3 protein: CASARDTSGGNTIYF
CDR3 DNA: TGTGCCAGCGCTAGGGACACTTCGGGTGGAAACACCATATATTTT

V gene: TRBV6-2/TRBV6-3
D gene: NA
clone size: few
J gene: TRBJ1-2
CDR3 protein: CASTDWLGYGYTF
CDR3 DNA: TGTGCCAGCACCGACTGGCTTGGCTATGGCTACACCTTC

V gene: TRBV28
D gene: TRBD1
clone size: many
J gene: TRBJ2-1
CDR3 protein: CASSIRGSLSYNEQFF
CDR3 DNA: TGTGCCAGCAGTATCAGGGGGTCCCTCTCCTACAATGAGCAGTTCTTC

V gene: TRBV7-9
D gene: TRBD1
clone size: many
J gene: TRBJ2-7
CDR3 protein: CASSPQGSPYEQYF
CDR3 DNA: TGTGCCAGCAGCCCACAGGGGAGCCCCTACGAGCAGTACTTC

V gene: TRBV5-5
D gene: TRBD1
clone size: few
J gene: TRBJ2-7
CDR3 protein: CASSIRQGIIYEQYF
CDR3 DNA: TGTGCCAGCAGCATCCGACAGGGGATCATATACGAGCAGTACTTC

V gene: TRBV7-9
D gene: NA
clone size: few
J gene: TRBJ2-1
CDR3 protein: CASSLPGRYNEQFF
CDR3 DNA: TGTGCCAGCAGCCTCCCAGGGCGGTACAATGAGCAGTTCTTC

V gene: TRBV7-6
D gene: TRBD1
clone size: few
J gene: TRBJ1-1
CDR3 protein: CASSWTGGFTEAFF
CDR3 DNA: TGTGCCAGCAGCTGGACAGGGGGCTTCACTGAAGCTTTCTTT

V gene: TRBV19
D gene: NA
clone size: NA
J gene: TRBJ1-1
CDR3 protein: CASRQWIPNTEAFF
CDR3 DNA: TGTGCCAGTAGGCAGTGGATACCGAACACTGAAGCTTTCTTT

V gene: TRBV20-1
D gene: NA
clone size: NA
J gene: TRBJ2-7
CDR3 protein: CSASSRGPSYEQYF
CDR3 DNA: TGCAGTGCTAGTTCCCGGGGGCCCTCCTACGAGCAGTACTTC

V gene: TRBV25-1
D gene: NA
clone size: NA
J gene: TRBJ2-5
CDR3 protein: CASSEWVRGEETQYF
CDR3 DNA: TGTGCCAGCAGTGAATGGGTGCGTGGTGAAGAGACCCAGTACTTC

V gene: TRBV29-1
D gene: NA
clone size: NA
J gene: TRBJ2-1
CDR3 protein: CSVEDGGLRSYNEQFF
CDR3 DNA: TGCAGCGTTGAAGATGGGGGCCTACGCTCCTACAATGAGCAGTTCTTC

V gene: TRBV7-6
D gene: NA
clone size: NA
J gene: TRBJ2-3
CDR3 protein: CASSPLNTDTQYF
CDR3 DNA: TGTGCCAGCAGCCCTTTAAACACAGATACGCAGTATTTT